One sample yielded the 18 T cell receptor beta chains listed below, sequenced in a study of blood T cell repertoires in COVID-19. Assay: immunoSEQ multiplex PCR; the TCRdb copy retains only in-frame clones and omits some. The data show 100,000 to 150,000 clones, with about 89% seen just once and 10% to 12% held by the top ten. The specimen sequenced was peripheral blood. The receptors were sampled from a woman in her 70s with COVID-19, enrolled during active disease.

This clone was detected many times. The rearrangement links TRBV2 to TRBJ2-2; D is uncertain. The CDR3 length is 14 residues. V was shortened by 3 bases and J by 6 bases, with 11 bases between the two germline ends. Germline CDR1 reads SNHLY; CDR2 reads FYNNEI. This chain's CDR3 is CASSEAHEAGELFF. CDR3 DNA: TGTGCCAGCAGTGAGGCCCACGAGGCCGGGGAGCTGTTTTTT.

The rearrangement links TRBV12-3 or TRBV12-4 to TRBJ1-6, with TRBD1 as a possible D gene (6 bases). V was clipped by 3 bases and J by 7 bases, with 7 bases between them. This CDR3 comprises 13 residues. In DNA form, the CDR3 reads TGTGCCAGCAGTTTCACAGGGAATTCACCCCTCCACTTT. It is translated as CASSFTGNSPLHF.

The genes are TRBV15 and TRBJ2-2; a weak D match, TRBD2 (6 bases). Trimming shortened V by 0 bases and J by 6 bases, and 11 bases separated the two germline ends. This CDR3 contains 15 residues. The germline CDR1 and CDR2 sequences are LNHNV and YYDKDF (reference sequence). The CDR3 here is CATSRDQPGAGELFF. CDR3 sequence (DNA): TGTGCCACCAGCAGAGATCAGCCGGGGGCCGGGGAGCTGTTTTTT.

This clone was counted a few times. V and J are TRBV2 and TRBJ2-5; TRBD2 matches at 11 bases. The CDR3 contains 15 residues. V lost 2 bases and J lost 6; bases outside the gene matches: 5. CDR1 SNHLY and CDR2 FYNNEI come from the germline V gene. This CDR3 is CASSESVAGGKTQYF. In nucleotides, the CDR3 is TGTGCCAGCAGTGAAAGTGTAGCGGGGGGGAAGACCCAGTACTTC.

This clone was observed a few times. The chain combines TRBV5-1 with TRBJ2-2, with D possibly being TRBD2 (7 bases). V lost 5 bases to trimming and J lost 0 bases, with 11 bases between them. The V gene's germline CDR1 is SGHRS and CDR2 YFSETQ. The CDR3 sequence is 15 residues long. The CDR3 region has the DNA TGCGCCAGCAGTCGCGGGGGCCCGAACACCGGGGAGCTGTTTTTT. This translates into CASSRGGPNTGELFF. The full variable domain, with the rest looked up from reference TRBV5-1 and TRBJ2-2, is KAGVTQTPRYLIKTRGQQVTLSCSPISGHRSVSWYQQTPGQGLQFLFEYFSETQRNKGNFPGRFSGRQFSNSRSEMNVSTLELGDSALYLCASSRGGPNTGELFFGEGSRLTVL.

The genes are TRBV18 and TRBJ1-1, with a possible D match to TRBD1 (5 bases). V lost 1 base and J 7 bases, leaving 16 bases between the germline ends. CDR1 and CDR2 (germline): KGHSH, LQKENI. The CDR3 has 15 residues. As DNA, the CDR3 is TGTGCCAGCTCACCACAAAACAGGCCGAACCTTGAAGCTTTCTTT. Protein product: CASSPQNRPNLEAFF.

This sequence joins TRBV28 and TRBJ2-2; 9 bases are shared with TRBD1. J was trimmed by 4 bases and V by 5 bases; bases with no gene match: 5. Germline CDR1 is MDHEN and CDR2 is SYDVKM. CDR3 size: 15 residues. The CDR3 protein is CASSINRGRTGELFF. CDR3 nucleotides: TGTGCCAGCAGTATAAACAGGGGGCGCACCGGGGAGCTGTTTTTT. Looking up the rest from reference TRBV28 and TRBJ2-2 gives the full variable domain: DVKVTQSSRYLVKRTGEKVFLECVQDMDHENMFWYRQDPGLGLRLIYFSYDVKMKEKGDIPEGYSVSREKKERFSLILESASTNQTSMYLCASSINRGRTGELFFGEGSRLTVL.

In its sample, this clone was seen once. V and J are TRBV2 and TRBJ1-2; tentatively, D is TRBD1 (6 bases). V lost 5 bases to trimming and J lost 7 bases, with 11 bases between them. This CDR3 contains 12 residues. Germline CDR1 and CDR2: SNHLY and FYNNEI. The CDR3 DNA follows: TGTGCCAGCAGTACAGGGATTTCTGGCTACACCTTC. This translates into CASSTGISGYTF.

This clone has only one observation. V and J are TRBV5-1 and TRBJ2-1, with D perhaps TRBD1 (5 bases). The V end was cut by 4 bases, the J end by 0 bases, with 14 bases between. The germline CDR1 and CDR2 sequences are SGHRS and YFSETQ. This CDR3 is 16 amino acids long. CDR3 protein: CASSQGLQSSYNEQFF. The DNA of the CDR3 is TGCGCCAGCAGCCAGGGCCTACAAAGCTCCTACAATGAGCAGTTCTTC.

This chain connects TRBV15 to TRBJ1-3; 7 bases align to TRBD1. The CDR3 contains 12 residues. Germline lookup yields CDR1 LNHNV and CDR2 YYDKDF (reference sequence). J gave up 2 bases and V 10 bases, and 2 bases lay outside the gene matches. CDR3 DNA sequence: TGTGCCATCGGACAGGCTGGAAACACCATATATTTT. Translating it yields CAIGQAGNTIYF.

This sequence joins TRBV18 and TRBJ1-4, with 11 positions matching TRBD1. CDR1 is KGHSH, CDR2 LQKENI, per germline. The CDR3 runs to 16 residues. J lost 3 bases, V lost 3 bases, and 3 bases had no gene match. In DNA, the CDR3 is TGTGCCAGCTCACCGGGGACAGGGGGACCTAATGAAAAACTGTTTTTT. Its translation is CASSPGTGGPNEKLFF.

The rearrangement joins TRBV7-9 to TRBJ1-6, with a tentative D call TRBD1 (5 bases). The V and J ends lost 4 bases and 7 bases respectively, with 11 bases between them. Germline V gives CDR1 SEHNR, CDR2 FQNEAQ (reference sequence). The CDR3 has 14 amino acids. The CDR3 loop is CASSSGMGNSPLHF. In DNA, the CDR3 is TGTGCCAGCAGCTCAGGGATGGGCAATTCACCCCTCCACTTT.

The chain links TRBV5-1 to TRBJ1-4, with 7 bases aligning to TRBD1. This CDR3 comprises 15 residues. The germline CDR1 and CDR2 sequences are SGHRS and YFSETQ. With V trimmed by 2 bases and J by 8 bases, 9 bases remained unmatched. CDR3 DNA sequence: TGCGCCAGCAGCTTAGGTGCAGGGGGGAGCGAAAAACTGTTTTTT. As protein: CASSLGAGGSEKLFF.

The chain combines TRBV2 with TRBJ1-1; 10 bases are a match to TRBD1. The length of the CDR3 is 14 residues. Germline V gene lookup returns CDR1 SNHLY and CDR2 FYNNEI. The V segment lost 4 bases and the J segment 4 bases; nucleotides outside the gene matches: 3. As DNA, the CDR3 is TGTGCCAGCAGTGGGGACAGGGGCCCCACTGAAGCTTTCTTT. Protein: CASSGDRGPTEAFF.

This clone was seen once. CDR3 amino acids: CASSRQAGQNTGELFF. As DNA, the CDR3 is TGTGCCAGTAGCAGGCAGGCGGGTCAGAACACCGGGGAGCTGTTTTTT. This sequence joins TRBV19 and TRBJ2-2; a possible D gene is TRBD2 (5 bases). This CDR3 has 16 residues. CDR1 is LNHDA and CDR2 is SQIVND in the germline V gene (reference sequence). V was clipped by 6 bases and J by 1 base, with 15 bases between them.

This clone was counted once. The chain has TRBV9 and TRBJ1-1; D is perhaps TRBD1 (5 bases). The CDR3 covers 14 residues. V gave up 0 bases and J gave up 9 bases, with 15 bases separating them. In germline, CDR1 is SGDLS, CDR2 YYNGEE. The CDR3 bases are TGTGCCAGCAGCGTAGAGACAGCGTTAGAGAAAGCTTTCTTT. As protein: CASSVETALEKAFF.

The CDR3 loop is CASSWDSYNTEAFF. In DNA, the CDR3 is TGTGCCAGCAGTTGGGACAGCTATAACACTGAAGCTTTCTTT. The V call is TRBV6-5, the J call TRBJ1-1; 7 bases are shared with TRBD1. Germline V gives CDR1 MNHEY, CDR2 SVGAGI. V was clipped by 4 bases and J by 2 bases; unmatched bases: 4. This CDR3 contains 14 residues.

The rearrangement joins TRBV5-1 to TRBJ2-7; 15 nucleotides agree with TRBD2. This CDR3 spans 17 amino acids. Germline V gives CDR1 SGHRS, CDR2 YFSETQ. Germline trimming cut 4 bases from V and 1 base from J; bases unmatched to any gene: 6. CDR3 nucleotide sequence: TGCGCCAGCAGCGCCGGGACTAGCGGGGGGTTTTCCTACGAGCAGTACTTC. Translating it yields CASSAGTSGGFSYEQYF.